This T cell receptor (beta chain) originates from a study of cytomegalovirus exposure and HLA in healthy donors. Study information: Sequencing of 180 million or so T cells in an earlier analysis found approximately 120 million unique TCR beta sequences. Findings of the study overall: Previously analyzed data showed that most TCR beta V segments were productive at a frequency of about 90% or about 30%. It was reportedly the case that the classifier diagnosed cytomegalovirus status with high specificity and sensitivity. A list of about 160 TCR beta chains associated with cytomegalovirus was given.

In the case of this clone: Its specificity is unknown.

V lost 1 base, J lost 3 bases, and 11 bases lay in between. The CDR3 has 14 residues. Germline CDR1 reads SGHDT; CDR2 reads YYEEEE. Researchers ran the PCR with 60 Vbeta and 13 Jbeta primers. The method was immunoSEQ multiplex PCR; TCRdb's version includes in-frame clones alone and lacks a portion of them. The sample shows 130,000 to 150,000 clones, roughly 84% of them seen only once. This TCR came from a boy younger than 10 in good health and CMV-seronegative. The V call is TRBV5-6, the J call TRBJ2-7; a possible D gene is TRBD2 (5 bases). The sequencing input was PBMCs. CDR3 loop: CASSLRGLVYEQYF. The CDR3 coding sequence is TGTGCCAGCAGCTTGAGAGGGTTGGTCTACGAGCAGTACTTC.